These 19 T cell receptor beta chains were all obtained from the same sample, sequenced in a study of post-analysis software for immune sequencing data. Study conclusions and caveats: Controls had lower frequencies than patients of five or six TRBV segments, which included TRBV5-6, TRBV5-1 and TRBV20-1.

These receptors lack a known antigen. Unique molecular identifiers were present in the TCR beta cDNA libraries. TCRdb used MiXCR to reprocess the PCR reads, holding one entry per CDR3 protein. This table holds about 430,000 distinct CDR3 sequences, approximately 37% found once. Sequences were obtained from blood. These receptors were collected from a girl aged 2 to 10 with multiple sclerosis.

The sample holds a few counts of this clonotype. The V gene is TRBV20-1, the J gene TRBJ1-2; 7 positions match TRBD1. The CDR3 totals 14 residues. Unmatched junction bases numbered 6, after V lost 2 bases and J lost 3 bases. CDR1 and CDR2 from the germline V gene are DFQATT and SNEGSKA (reference sequence). The CDR3 here is CSARSTGQYYGYTF. The CDR3 DNA reads TGCAGTGCTAGATCGACAGGGCAATACTATGGCTACACCTTC.

The V call is TRBV20-1, the J call TRBJ2-1, with D perhaps TRBD1 (6 bases). V lost 6 bases to trimming and J lost 3 bases, with 18 bases between them. The germline gives CDR1 DFQATT, CDR2 SNEGSKA (reference sequence). This CDR3 is 15 amino acids long. The CDR3 sequence: CSALTTGNGYNEQFF. CDR3 coding DNA: TGCAGTGCCCTTACCACAGGGAACGGCTACAATGAGCAGTTCTTC.

This CDR3 reads CSYGAGQETQYF. As DNA, the CDR3 is TGCAGCTACGGGGCAGGGCAAGAGACCCAGTACTTC. The V call is TRBV29-1, the J call TRBJ2-5; D could derive from TRBD1 or TRBD2 (5 bases each). Germline CDR1 reads SQVTM; CDR2 reads ANQGSEA. The CDR3 spans 12 residues. V lost 8 bases and J 2 bases, leaving 12 bases between the germline ends.

This clonotype was seen a few times. This chain links TRBV29-1 with TRBJ2-3, with 8 bases matching TRBD2. J lost 0 bases, V lost 6 bases, and 11 bases had no gene match. The germline V gene has CDR1 SQVTM and CDR2 ANQGSEA. There are 16 residues in the CDR3. The CDR3 region has the DNA TGCAGCGTCTATGCTTATAGCGGGACTAGCACAGATACGCAGTATTTT. This sequence encodes CSVYAYSGTSTDTQYF.

This clonotype has more than one count but fewer than ten. V is TRBV20-1 and J is TRBJ2-1; 11 positions match TRBD2. This CDR3 region has 15 residues. Trimming cost V 5 bases and J 1 base; bases outside gene matches: 4. Looked up from germline, CDR1 is DFQATT and CDR2 is SNEGSKA (reference sequence). CDR3 nucleotide sequence: TGCAGTGCTTATCTAGCGGGAGGTTCCTACAATGAGCAGTTCTTC. This codes for CSAYLAGGSYNEQFF.

The gene calls are TRBV12-3 or TRBV12-4 and TRBJ2-5, with 10 bases aligning to TRBD1. The CDR3 loop spans 14 amino acids. V shed 5 bases and J 5 bases; nucleotides not matched to a gene: 5. The CDR3: CASSVGQGVETQYF. Written as DNA, the CDR3 is TGTGCCAGCAGTGTCGGACAGGGGGTCGAGACCCAGTACTTC.

This clonotype was observed a single time. The rearrangement links TRBV4-1 to TRBJ2-7; 11 nucleotides align to TRBD2. Per the germline V gene, CDR1 is MGHRA and CDR2 is YSYEKL. J was trimmed by 2 bases and V by 6 bases; bases with no gene match: 6. The CDR3 covers 15 residues. The CDR3 loop is CASRIGTSGTYEQYF. The CDR3 DNA sequence: TGCGCCAGCAGGATCGGGACTAGCGGAACCTACGAGCAGTACTTC.

The CDR3 coding sequence is TGCAGCGGATTTAGGGTCAGCTCCTACAATGAGCAGTTCTTC. Protein product: CSGFRVSSYNEQFF. The chain employs TRBV29-1 and TRBJ2-1; D uncertain. The CDR3 is 14 residues long. V lost 7 bases and J 0 bases, leaving 13 bases between the germline ends. Germline assignment: CDR1 SQVTM and CDR2 ANQGSEA.

The chain carries TRBV5-1 and TRBJ1-5; D remains unclear. V dropped 2 bases and J dropped 13 bases, with 13 bases sitting between them. The CDR3 spans 12 residues. Germline V gene sequence: CDR1 SGHRS, CDR2 YFSETQ. The CDR3 loop is CASSFGEGEQHF. The DNA for the CDR3 is TGCGCCAGCAGCTTCGGGGAGGGCGAGCAGCATTTT.

This clonotype appeared a few times. This chain joins TRBV28 and TRBJ2-5; TRBD2 agrees at 7 bases. The CDR3 runs to 16 residues. V trimming: 11 bases; J trimming: 4 bases; junction bases outside the gene matches: 19. Looked up from germline, CDR1 is MDHEN and CDR2 is SYDVKM. CDR3 residues: CAACARGGGDLETQYF. The CDR3 DNA sequence: TGTGCCGCCTGTGCGCGCGGGGGAGGAGACTTAGAGACCCAGTACTTC.

This clonotype was counted between two and nine times. The chain uses TRBV9 and TRBJ1-4, with TRBD1 matching 7 bases. The length of the CDR3 is 17 residues. V gave up 3 bases and J gave up 3 bases; unmatched junction bases: 11. CDR1 is SGDLS, CDR2 YYNGEE, per germline. CDR3 DNA sequence: TGTGCCAGCAGCGGAGACAGGGTACCCCATCCTAATGAAAAACTGTTTTTT. Translating gives CASSGDRVPHPNEKLFF. The entire variable domain, with the rest obtained from reference TRBV9 and TRBJ1-4, is as follows: DSGVTQTPKHLITATGQRVTLRCSPRSGDLSVYWYQQSLDQGLQFLIQYYNGEERAKGNILERFSAQQFPDLHSELNLSSLELGDSALYFCASSGDRVPHPNEKLFFGSGTQLSVL.

The chain links TRBV4-1 to TRBJ2-1; D may be TRBD1 (6 bases). The CDR3 extends over 15 amino acids. V was pared by 1 base and J by 1 base, with 8 bases between. Per germline, CDR1 MGHRA and CDR2 YSYEKL. The CDR3 DNA follows: TGCGCCAGCAGCCAAGGGACAGTGTCCTACAATGAGCAGTTCTTC. It translates to CASSQGTVSYNEQFF.

This clonotype showed up just a few times. V gene TRBV7-2 combines with J gene TRBJ2-3; no clear D gene. The CDR3 totals 17 residues. Germline V gene lookup returns CDR1 SGHTA and CDR2 FQGNSA. V lost 1 base to trimming and J lost 5 bases, with 19 bases between them. The CDR3 reads CASSLGRRSAFRDTQYF. The CDR3 region has the DNA TGTGCCAGCAGCTTAGGACGGCGGAGTGCTTTTCGAGATACGCAGTATTTT. The complete variable domain, with remaining parts taken from reference TRBV7-2 and TRBJ2-3, reads GAGVSQSPSNKVTEKGKDVELRCDPISGHTALYWYRQSLGQGLEFLIYFQGNSAPDKSGLPSDRFSAERTGGSVSTLTIQRTQQEDSAVYLCASSLGRRSAFRDTQYFGPGTRLTVL.

CDR3 region: CASSQDAPAGGNPFANTGELFF. In DNA, the CDR3 is TGTGCCAGCAGCCAAGATGCGCCAGCGGGGGGTAACCCGTTCGCGAACACCGGGGAGCTGTTTTTT. The genes are TRBV3-1 and TRBJ2-2; 9 bases are shared with TRBD2. J lost 0 bases, V lost 0 bases, and 17 bases had no gene match. Germline V lookup: CDR1 LGHDT, CDR2 YNNKEL (reference sequence). This CDR3 region has 22 residues.

This chain connects TRBV6-6 to TRBJ1-2, with 10 positions matching TRBD1. This CDR3 contains 17 residues. V shed 1 base and J 4 bases; nucleotides not matched to a gene: 9. Germline V gives CDR1 MNHNY, CDR2 SVGAGI (reference sequence). The CDR3 loop reads CASSYWPRDRGTYGYTF. CDR3 bases: TGTGCCAGCAGTTACTGGCCCCGGGACAGGGGTACCTATGGCTACACCTTC.

The chain couples TRBV27 to TRBJ2-5, with 9 bases identical to TRBD2. Unmatched junction bases numbered 5, after V lost 6 bases and J lost 3 bases. This CDR3 has 14 residues. Germline V gene lookup returns CDR1 MNHEY and CDR2 SMNVEV (reference sequence). The DNA of the CDR3 is TGTGCCAGCAGACGGACTAGCGCTAAAGAGACCCAGTACTTC. Translation: CASRRTSAKETQYF.

The gene calls are TRBV4-2 and TRBJ1-2, with D possibly TRBD1 on 5 matching bases. The CDR3 consists of 13 residues. V was cut by 0 bases and J by 7 bases, with 9 bases left in between. Germline CDR1 LGHNA, CDR2 YNFKEQ. The CDR3 DNA is TGTGCCAGCAGCCAAGATACCGGGGGTGGCTACACCTTC. Amino acid sequence: CASSQDTGGGYTF.

The chain couples TRBV20-1 to TRBJ1-4, with D tentatively TRBD1 (6 bases). Germline CDR1 reads DFQATT; CDR2 reads SNEGSKA (reference sequence). V was trimmed by 4 bases and J by 1 base, leaving 13 bases between them. The CDR3 is 15 residues long. CDR3 coding DNA: TGCAGTGCTACTCCGAGGGGGTTAACTAATGAAAAACTGTTTTTT. It specifies CSATPRGLTNEKLFF.

There are a few counts of this clonotype. The V gene is TRBV2, the J gene TRBJ1-1; D gene uncertain. This CDR3 comprises 14 residues. Germline V gene data show CDR1 as SNHLY and CDR2 as FYNNEI. V was clipped by 7 bases and J by 1 base, with 13 bases between them. CDR3 amino acids: CASTYRASNTEAFF. The DNA for the CDR3 is TGTGCCAGCACTTACCGGGCCTCGAACACTGAAGCTTTCTTT. Using reference TRBV2 and TRBJ1-1 for the parts outside the CDR3, the full variable domain is EPEVTQTPSHQVTQMGQEVILRCVPISNHLYFYWYRQILGQKVEFLVSFYNNEISEKSEIFDDQFSVERPDGSNFTLKIRSTKLEDSAMYFCASTYRASNTEAFFGQGTRLTVV.